These 2 T cell receptor beta chains originate from one sample sequenced in a study of T cells in localized non-small cell lung cancer. TCRdb's copy holds only in-frame clones and misses some; the assay was immunoSEQ multiplex PCR. The sample lists over 1,500 clones, less than 25% occurring once. Source: normal lung tissue next to the tumor, taken before any cancer treatment. The receptors shown here come from a male donor aged 60 or over with stage II lung adenocarcinoma.

This clone is labeled as medium-sized. The rearrangement joins TRBV10-3 to TRBJ2-5; D call uncertain. From germline, CDR1 is ENHRY and CDR2 SYGVKD. The CDR3 totals 13 residues. Trimming took 2 bases from V and 5 from J, leaving 9 bases between them. The CDR3 nucleotides are TGTGCCATCAGTGAGAGGGTCGAGGAGACCCAGTACTTC. Residues: CAISERVEETQYF.

CDR3 sequence: CASSPTAGGPYEQYF. The CDR3 DNA sequence: TGTGCCAGCAGCCCTACAGCGGGAGGGCCCTACGAGCAGTACTTC. The chain joins TRBV11-3 to TRBJ2-7; TRBD2 matches 10 bases. CDR1 is SGHNT and CDR2 is YENEEA in the germline V gene. This CDR3 has 15 residues. The J segment lost 2 bases and the V segment lost 5 bases, leaving 6 bases of the junction unmatched.